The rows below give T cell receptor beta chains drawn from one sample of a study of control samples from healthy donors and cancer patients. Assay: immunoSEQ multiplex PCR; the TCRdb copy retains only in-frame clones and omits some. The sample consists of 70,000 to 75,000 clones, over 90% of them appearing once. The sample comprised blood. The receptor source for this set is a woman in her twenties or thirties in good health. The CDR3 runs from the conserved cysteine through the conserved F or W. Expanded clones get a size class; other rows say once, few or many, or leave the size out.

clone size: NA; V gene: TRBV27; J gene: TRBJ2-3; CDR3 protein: CASSSGAGLIADTQYF
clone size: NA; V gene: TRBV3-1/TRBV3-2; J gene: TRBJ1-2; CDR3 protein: CASSQDPGQIRGYTF
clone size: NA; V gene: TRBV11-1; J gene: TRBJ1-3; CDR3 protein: CASSLWTGNTIYF
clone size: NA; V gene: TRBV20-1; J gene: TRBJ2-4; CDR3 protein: CSASLPGTGVAKNIQYF
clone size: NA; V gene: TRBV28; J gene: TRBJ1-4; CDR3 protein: CASSLRQYATNEKLFF
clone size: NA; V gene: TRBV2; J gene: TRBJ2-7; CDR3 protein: CARDKISSYEQYF
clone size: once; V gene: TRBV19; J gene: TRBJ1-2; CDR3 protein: CASSQIYGYTF
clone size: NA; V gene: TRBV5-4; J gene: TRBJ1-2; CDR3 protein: CASSIGADGYTF
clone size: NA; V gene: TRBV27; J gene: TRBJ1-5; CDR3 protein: CASSPRQGNQPQHF
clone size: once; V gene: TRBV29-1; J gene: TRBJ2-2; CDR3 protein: CSAFSGELFF
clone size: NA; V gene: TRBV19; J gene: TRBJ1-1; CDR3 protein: CASSIEEETESQGDPEAFF
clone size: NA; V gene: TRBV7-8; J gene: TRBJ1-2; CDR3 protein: CASSLGTGGLGYTF
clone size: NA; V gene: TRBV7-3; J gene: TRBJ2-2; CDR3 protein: CASSLKNGGQTTGELFF
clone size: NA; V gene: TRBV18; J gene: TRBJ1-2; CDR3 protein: CASSPQGRNGYTF
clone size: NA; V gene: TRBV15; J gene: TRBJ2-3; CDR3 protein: CATSRVGSGTDTQYF
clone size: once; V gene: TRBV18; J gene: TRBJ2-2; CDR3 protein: CASSPLTNTGELFF
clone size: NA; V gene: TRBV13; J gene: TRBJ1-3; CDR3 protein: CASSPQGVHTIYF
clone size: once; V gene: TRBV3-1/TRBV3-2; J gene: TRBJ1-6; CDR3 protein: CASSQVQGQLNSPLHF
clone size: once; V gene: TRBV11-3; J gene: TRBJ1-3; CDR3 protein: CASSLEGGNTIYF
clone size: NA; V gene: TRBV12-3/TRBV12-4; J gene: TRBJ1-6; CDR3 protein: CASSFSSNSPLHF
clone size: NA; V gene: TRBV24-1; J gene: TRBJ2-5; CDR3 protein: CATSDWPVGETQYF
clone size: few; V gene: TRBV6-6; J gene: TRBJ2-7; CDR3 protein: CASRLPGGGEQYF
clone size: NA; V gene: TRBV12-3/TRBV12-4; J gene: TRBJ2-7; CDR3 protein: CASSLVDEQYF
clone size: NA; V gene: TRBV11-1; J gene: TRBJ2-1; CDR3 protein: CASSQDRVDEQFF
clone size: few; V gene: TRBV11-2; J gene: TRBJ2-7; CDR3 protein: CASSFYRDARSSSYEQYF
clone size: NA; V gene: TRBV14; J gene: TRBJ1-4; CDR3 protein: CASSQVTGGNEKLFF
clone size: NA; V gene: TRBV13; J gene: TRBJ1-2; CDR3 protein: CASSSFPGGSYGYTF
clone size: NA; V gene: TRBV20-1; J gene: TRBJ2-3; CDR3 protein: CSASDIQQGPDTQYF
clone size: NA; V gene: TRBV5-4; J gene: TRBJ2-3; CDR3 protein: CASSSERSSTDTQYF
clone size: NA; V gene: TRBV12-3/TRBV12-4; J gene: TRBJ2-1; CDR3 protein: CASSRGQTDEQFF
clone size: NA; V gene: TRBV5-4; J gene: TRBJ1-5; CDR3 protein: CATAGDSNQPQHF
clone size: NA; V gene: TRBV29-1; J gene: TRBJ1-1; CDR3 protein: CSAWGSKGAPTEAFF
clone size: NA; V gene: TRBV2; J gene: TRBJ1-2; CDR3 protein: CASRKGQGYGYTF
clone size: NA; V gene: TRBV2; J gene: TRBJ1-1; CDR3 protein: CASSESGMDSRLVFF
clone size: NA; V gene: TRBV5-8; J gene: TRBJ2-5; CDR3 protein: CASSLWETQYF
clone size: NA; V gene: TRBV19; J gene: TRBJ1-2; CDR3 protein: CASRGTGGVAGYTF